Included here is one TCR beta chain sequence, with context. Its antigen is unknown. There were TCR beta CDR3 regions amplified from RNA transcripts. First-round RT-PCR of the TCR CDR3 relied on the HTBI primer set. TCRdb re-derived calls from the multiplex PCR reads in MiXCR, one entry per CDR3 protein. The sample includes around 580,000 distinct CDR3 sequences, over 15% of them seen just once. This entry comes from a study of T cells in Graves' hyperthyroidism and ophthalmopathy. Whole-study results and caveats: Ophthalmopathy onset followed model prediction by a median approximately seven months. In simple terms, a model built on 13 V-J features told ophthalmopathy apart from stable hyperthyroidism.

V shed 2 bases and J shed 5 bases, with 15 bases lying between them. From germline, CDR1 is SEHNR and CDR2 FQNEAQ (reference sequence). CDR3 size: 15 residues. These patients, aged 18 to 65, had recently diagnosed hyperthyroidism lasting under 2 months. Material for sequencing was blood. The chain links TRBV7-9 to TRBJ2-5, with TRBD2 as a possible D gene (7 bases). The sequence derives from a woman aged 18-29 years with Graves' hyperthyroidism. The CDR3 DNA reads TGTGCCAGCAGCTTATACCAGGGAGGGGGGGAGACCCAGTACTTC. Translating it yields CASSLYQGGGETQYF.